This is a list of T cell receptor beta chains from one sample in a study of technical replicates of blood from four donors. The repertoire was sequenced with immunoSEQ multiplex PCR; TCRdb's copy has only in-frame clones and lacks some. In the table there are some 87,000 clones, nearly 95% of which are singletons. The material sequenced was T cells isolated from PBMCs. The receptors originated from a human donor in good health. CDR3s include the opening cysteine and the closing phenylalanine or tryptophan. The order of the fields is V gene, D gene, J gene, clone size, CDR3 protein, CDR3 DNA. D genes are given only for firm matches. Not all rows give a size; the values are once, few, many and, for expanded clones, a class.

V: TRBV4-2; D: .; J: TRBJ2-7; size: .; CDR3: CASSQDSYEQYF; DNA: TGTGCCAGCAGCCAAGACAGCTACGAGCAGTACTTC
V: TRBV7-6; D: TRBD1; J: TRBJ2-1; size: .; CDR3: CASSFTGLGQGFRNEQFF; DNA: TGTGCCAGCAGCTTTACAGGCCTGGGACAGGGTTTCAGGAATGAGCAGTTCTTC
V: TRBV6-1; D: TRBD2; J: TRBJ2-5; size: .; CDR3: CASSEASNGRRETQYF; DNA: TGTGCCAGCAGTGAAGCAAGTAACGGGAGGAGGGAGACCCAGTACTTC
V: TRBV28; D: TRBD1; J: TRBJ1-5; size: .; CDR3: CASSFRQGRFNQPQHF; DNA: TGTGCCAGCAGTTTCAGACAGGGGCGATTTAATCAGCCCCAGCATTTT
V: TRBV6-6; D: .; J: TRBJ1-2; size: .; CDR3: CASSLSGQEAYGYTF; DNA: TGTGCCAGCAGCCTCTCAGGGCAGGAAGCTTATGGCTACACCTTC
V: TRBV5-1; D: TRBD2; J: TRBJ2-7; size: .; CDR3: CASSLAAGGGMRQYF; DNA: TGCGCCAGCAGCTTGGCAGCGGGAGGCGGTATGAGGCAGTACTTC
V: TRBV7-9; D: TRBD2; J: TRBJ2-7; size: .; CDR3: CASSPHSGRYYEQYF; DNA: TGTGCCAGCAGCCCCCATAGCGGGAGGTACTACGAGCAGTACTTC
V: TRBV10-3; D: .; J: TRBJ1-1; size: .; CDR3: CAVTRGGENTEAFF; DNA: TGTGCCGTCACAAGGGGCGGGGAGAACACTGAAGCTTTCTTT
V: TRBV7-9; D: TRBD1; J: TRBJ1-4; size: .; CDR3: CASSAGTGVNEKLFF; DNA: TGTGCCAGCAGCGCCGGGACAGGGGTTAATGAAAAACTGTTTTTT
V: TRBV6-5; D: .; J: TRBJ1-1; size: once; CDR3: CASSPGGLRSEAFF; DNA: TGTGCCAGCAGTCCTGGGGGGTTGAGGTCTGAAGCTTTCTTT
V: TRBV6-1; D: .; J: TRBJ2-7; size: .; CDR3: CASSDRDLSNEQYF; DNA: TGTGCCAGCAGTGATCGGGATTTAAGCAACGAGCAGTACTTC
V: TRBV30; D: TRBD1; J: TRBJ1-2; size: .; CDR3: CAWNDRVYGYTF; DNA: TGTGCCTGGAACGACAGGGTCTATGGCTACACCTTC
V: TRBV4-3; D: .; J: TRBJ2-7; size: .; CDR3: CASSQVLFDSGVSEQYF; DNA: TGCGCCAGCAGCCAAGTCCTGTTTGATAGCGGAGTGTCTGAGCAGTACTTC
V: TRBV7-2; D: .; J: TRBJ1-3; size: .; CDR3: CASSPGSGNTIYF; DNA: TGTGCCAGCAGCCCCGGCTCTGGAAACACCATATATTTT
V: TRBV2; D: .; J: TRBJ1-4; size: .; CDR3: CASVRALRANEKLFF; DNA: TGTGCCAGCGTACGGGCCCTGCGGGCTAATGAAAAACTGTTTTTT
V: TRBV2; D: TRBD2; J: TRBJ2-7; size: .; CDR3: CASSLGTSGSYEQYF; DNA: TGTGCCAGCAGTCTAGGGACTAGCGGGAGCTACGAGCAGTACTTC
V: TRBV7-9; D: .; J: TRBJ1-2; size: .; CDR3: CASSFPPVDSNGYGYTF; DNA: TGTGCCAGCAGCTTTCCCCCGGTGGACAGCAATGGCTATGGCTACACCTTC
V: TRBV19; D: TRBD1; J: TRBJ2-2; size: .; CDR3: CASSIRDRVNTGELFF; DNA: TGTGCCAGTAGTATCCGGGACAGGGTAAACACCGGGGAGCTGTTTTTT
V: TRBV15; D: TRBD1; J: TRBJ2-7; size: .; CDR3: CATSSLSPLRGQSYEQYF; DNA: TGTGCCACCAGCAGTCTCAGCCCCCTTCGGGGACAGAGCTACGAGCAGTACTTC
V: TRBV20-1; D: .; J: TRBJ2-7; size: .; CDR3: CSARAAYEQYF; DNA: TGCAGTGCTAGAGCGGCCTACGAGCAGTACTTC
V: TRBV9; D: TRBD2; J: TRBJ2-1; size: .; CDR3: CASSPTSGSYNEQFF; DNA: TGTGCCAGCAGCCCTACTAGCGGGAGTTACAATGAGCAGTTCTTC
V: TRBV18; D: .; J: TRBJ2-1; size: .; CDR3: CASSPLAVNEQFF; DNA: TGTGCCAGCTCACCACTAGCGGTCAATGAGCAGTTCTTC
V: TRBV10-3; D: .; J: TRBJ2-3; size: .; CDR3: CAAQPGGLAVTDTQYF; DNA: TGTGCCGCCCAACCCGGGGGCCTAGCGGTCACAGATACGCAGTATTTT
V: TRBV7-6; D: TRBD1; J: TRBJ2-5; size: .; CDR3: CASSFNRDRSYQETQYF; DNA: TGTGCCAGCAGCTTCAACCGGGACAGGTCTTACCAAGAGACCCAGTACTTC
V: TRBV6-5; D: TRBD2; J: TRBJ2-3; size: .; CDR3: CASSSIAGEGDTQYF; DNA: TGTGCCAGCAGTTCGATAGCGGGAGAAGGAGATACGCAGTATTTT
V: TRBV28; D: TRBD1; J: TRBJ1-5; size: .; CDR3: CASSNRGYGNQPQHF; DNA: TGTGCCAGCAGTAACAGGGGGTATGGCAATCAGCCCCAGCATTTT
V: TRBV7-8; D: .; J: TRBJ2-7; size: .; CDR3: CASSSVFLGDYEQYF; DNA: TGTGCCAGCAGCTCCGTCTTCCTGGGCGACTACGAGCAGTACTTC
V: TRBV6-1; D: .; J: TRBJ1-1; size: .; CDR3: CASRFIPGDTEAFF; DNA: TGTGCCAGCAGATTCATACCAGGGGACACTGAAGCTTTCTTT
V: TRBV4-2; D: TRBD1; J: TRBJ2-1; size: .; CDR3: CASSQSDRDYNEQFF; DNA: TGTGCCAGCAGCCAGTCGGACAGGGATTACAATGAGCAGTTCTTC
V: TRBV11-3; D: TRBD2; J: TRBJ2-1; size: .; CDR3: CASSFLAGGNEQFF; DNA: TGTGCCAGCAGCTTTCTAGCGGGAGGTAATGAGCAGTTCTTC
V: TRBV6-1; D: TRBD1; J: TRBJ2-7; size: .; CDR3: CASRKGQGDPHEQYF; DNA: TGTGCCAGCAGAAAGGGACAGGGGGACCCCCACGAGCAGTACTTC
V: TRBV29-1; D: .; J: TRBJ1-1; size: once; CDR3: CSVEDPTRLRTEAFF; DNA: TGCAGCGTTGAAGACCCGACACGATTAAGGACTGAAGCTTTCTTT
V: TRBV5-6; D: .; J: TRBJ2-3; size: .; CDR3: CASSSGFSRVQRTDTQYF; DNA: TGTGCCAGCAGCTCGGGATTTAGTCGGGTACAGCGGACAGATACGCAGTATTTT
V: TRBV6-1; D: .; J: TRBJ2-7; size: .; CDR3: CASSEAEAGEQYF; DNA: TGTGCCAGCAGTGAAGCGGAGGCAGGCGAGCAGTACTTC
V: TRBV28; D: .; J: TRBJ2-7; size: .; CDR3: CASSLQDRFYYEQYF; DNA: TGTGCCAGCAGTTTACAAGACAGATTTTACTACGAGCAGTACTTC
V: TRBV30; D: TRBD2; J: TRBJ2-7; size: .; CDR3: CAWSVGLAGAGDEQYF; DNA: TGTGCCTGGAGTGTTGGATTAGCGGGAGCCGGGGACGAGCAGTACTTC
V: TRBV7-9; D: TRBD2; J: TRBJ2-1; size: .; CDR3: CASSLGSGSWDEQFF; DNA: TGTGCCAGCAGCTTAGGCAGCGGGAGCTGGGATGAGCAGTTCTTC
V: TRBV19; D: TRBD2; J: TRBJ2-7; size: .; CDR3: CASSAGLAGYYEQYF; DNA: TGTGCCAGTAGTGCGGGACTAGCGGGGTACTACGAGCAGTACTTC
V: TRBV19; D: .; J: TRBJ2-7; size: .; CDR3: CASSIGTGVYEQYF; DNA: TGTGCCAGTAGTATCGGGACTGGAGTTTACGAGCAGTACTTC
V: TRBV5-4; D: .; J: TRBJ2-7; size: .; CDR3: CASSSGDPMYYEQYF; DNA: TGTGCCAGCAGCTCAGGGGACCCTATGTACTACGAGCAGTACTTC
V: TRBV4-1; D: .; J: TRBJ1-1; size: once; CDR3: CASSQAPGSSAFF; DNA: TGCGCCAGCAGCCAAGCGCCAGGGTCGTCGGCTTTCTTT
V: TRBV29-1; D: TRBD2; J: TRBJ2-1; size: .; CDR3: CSVELASGRYNEQFF; DNA: TGCAGCGTTGAATTGGCTAGCGGGAGATACAATGAGCAGTTCTTC
V: TRBV27; D: .; J: TRBJ1-1; size: .; CDR3: CASSLSREFTEAFF; DNA: TGTGCCAGCAGTTTATCTCGGGAATTCACTGAAGCTTTCTTT
V: TRBV25-1; D: .; J: TRBJ2-7; size: few; CDR3: CASSEQGRDEQYF; DNA: TGTGCCAGCAGTGAACAGGGGCGGGACGAGCAGTACTTC
V: TRBV11-2; D: TRBD1; J: TRBJ1-3; size: .; CDR3: CASSPTGAGNTIYF; DNA: TGTGCCAGCAGTCCGACAGGGGCTGGAAACACCATATATTTT
V: TRBV2; D: TRBD2; J: TRBJ2-2; size: .; CDR3: CASTWTSGENTGELFF; DNA: TGTGCCAGCACTTGGACTAGCGGGGAAAACACCGGGGAGCTGTTTTTT
V: TRBV20-1; D: .; J: TRBJ2-5; size: .; CDR3: CSARSRETQYF; DNA: TGCAGTGCTAGATCTCGGGAGACCCAGTACTTC